Listed below are T cell receptor beta chains from one sample, sequenced in a study of T cell repertoires in cytomegalovirus infection. Each CDR3 protein gets one entry after TCRdb re-called the reads with MiXCR. Of under 150,000 distinct CDR3 sequences listed, approximately 24% are singletons. The antigens these receptors bind are not known. The sequencing sample was made of PBMCs, sequenced either directly or after in vitro stimulation (not recorded which). All receptors derive from a human donor in good health (CMV status not recorded). Some clones in this sample may be carry-over from other donors' samples. The CDR3 runs from the conserved cysteine through the conserved F or W. A D gene is named only where the DNA matches it firmly. Clone sizes are given selectively: once, few, many, or a class where the clone is expanded.

v_gene,d_gene,j_gene,abundance,CDR3aa,CDR3nt
TRBV12-5,TRBD2,TRBJ2-5,many,CASGGAGDQLEETQYF,TGTGCTAGTGGGGGAGCGGGAGACCAGCTCGAGGAGACCCAGTACTTC
TRBV12-3/TRBV12-4,NA,TRBJ1-1,few,CASRDWGGLNTEAFF,TGTGCCAGCCGGGACTGGGGAGGGTTGAACACTGAAGCTTTCTTT
TRBV7-2,TRBD2,TRBJ2-2,NA,CASSLEREGPEQEGELFF,TGTGCCAGCAGCTTGGAGCGGGAGGGCCCCGAACAAGAGGGGGAGCTGTTTTTT
TRBV7-9,TRBD1,TRBJ2-2,NA,CASSLPGGTGELFF,TGTGCCAGCAGCTTACCAGGGGGAACCGGGGAGCTGTTTTTT
TRBV7-9,NA,TRBJ2-6,NA,CASMGASPEFGANVLTF,TGTGCCAGCATGGGGGCTAGTCCTGAATTTGGGGCCAACGTCCTGACTTTC
TRBV20-1,TRBD2,TRBJ2-2,NA,CSARTSGNTGELFF,TGCAGTGCGCGGACTAGCGGGAACACCGGGGAGCTGTTTTTT
TRBV19,NA,TRBJ2-2,NA,CASSSLRGTGELFF,TGTGCCAGTAGCTCACTAAGGGGCACCGGGGAGCTGTTTTTT
TRBV7-2,NA,TRBJ2-1,many,CASSLSSASYNEQFF,TGTGCCAGCAGCTTAAGTTCTGCTTCCTACAATGAGCAGTTCTTC
TRBV6-2/TRBV6-3,NA,TRBJ1-1,NA,CASSYGGLIMNTEAFF,TGTGCCAGCAGTTACGGAGGACTTATCATGAACACTGAAGCTTTCTTT
TRBV12-3/TRBV12-4,TRBD2,TRBJ2-5,many,CASSLRLAGGRGETQYF,TGTGCCAGCAGTTTAAGACTAGCGGGAGGCCGGGGGGAGACCCAGTACTTC
TRBV18,NA,TRBJ1-1,few,CASSSSPQPNTEAFF,TGTGCCAGCTCATCCAGTCCGCAGCCGAACACTGAAGCTTTCTTT
TRBV6-2/TRBV6-3,TRBD1,TRBJ2-5,NA,CASSYGGQGQTQYF,TGTGCCAGCAGTTACGGGGGACAGGGGCAGACCCAGTACTTC
TRBV15,NA,TRBJ2-5,NA,CATSRTGPATETQYF,TGTGCCACCAGCAGGACGGGCCCGGCTACAGAGACCCAGTACTTC
TRBV7-8,TRBD2,TRBJ2-5,many,CASSLVLVTSGETQYF,TGTGCCAGCAGCTTAGTTCTAGTTACTAGCGGAGAGACCCAGTACTTC
TRBV4-1,NA,TRBJ2-1,many,CASSLLDLSSYNEQFF,TGCGCCAGCAGCCTCCTAGACTTGAGCTCCTACAATGAGCAGTTCTTC
TRBV7-8,TRBD1,TRBJ2-5,many,CASSLGTGEETQYF,TGTGCCAGCAGCTTAGGGACAGGGGAAGAGACCCAGTACTTC
TRBV7-2,NA,TRBJ2-1,few,CASSLARDRGEQFF,TGTGCCAGCAGCTTAGCCCGGGACCGGGGTGAGCAGTTCTTC
TRBV7-9,NA,TRBJ2-7,few,CASSSPLAYAYEQYF,TGTGCCAGCAGCTCACCCCTAGCCTACGCCTACGAGCAGTACTTC
TRBV4-1,NA,TRBJ1-1,few,CASSNLPGRSNTEAFF,TGCGCCAGCAGCAACCTACCGGGACGTTCAAACACTGAAGCTTTCTTT
TRBV7-6,NA,TRBJ1-2,few,CASSPGWDASGGGYTF,TGTGCCAGCAGCCCTGGATGGGACGCGTCGGGGGGCGGCTACACCTTC
TRBV7-9,TRBD1,TRBJ2-7,few,CASSPDREYEQYF,TGTGCCAGCAGCCCCGACAGGGAGTACGAGCAGTACTTC
TRBV19,NA,TRBJ2-7,NA,CASSTPPGGQPYEQYF,TGTGCCAGTAGTACGCCGCCGGGGGGACAGCCTTACGAGCAGTACTTC
TRBV7-2,NA,TRBJ2-1,many,CASSFNRDEQFF,TGTGCCAGCAGCTTTAACCGCGATGAGCAGTTCTTC
TRBV7-8,NA,TRBJ2-1,many,CASSLLGDEQFF,TGTGCCAGCAGCTTACTGGGCGATGAGCAGTTCTTC
TRBV7-6,NA,TRBJ2-3,many,CASSKFELDSTDTQYF,TGTGCCAGCAGTAAGTTTGAGCTGGATAGCACAGATACGCAGTATTTT
TRBV7-6,NA,TRBJ1-1,many,CASSPLEGGEAFF,TGTGCCAGCAGCCCCTTGGAGGGGGGTGAAGCTTTCTTT
TRBV6-6,NA,TRBJ2-7,NA,CASSYSIIGGSEQYF,TGTGCCAGCAGTTACTCGATAATTGGGGGTAGCGAGCAGTACTTC
TRBV7-2,TRBD2,TRBJ2-2,NA,CASSLAALADTGELFF,TGTGCCAGCAGCTTAGCGGCACTAGCGGACACCGGGGAGCTGTTTTTT
TRBV30,NA,TRBJ1-2,NA,CAWSVGGAKGYGYTF,TGTGCCTGGAGTGTTGGAGGAGCGAAGGGGTATGGCTACACCTTC
TRBV14,TRBD2,TRBJ2-1,NA,CASSQWTSGGNEQFF,TGTGCCAGCAGCCAATGGACTAGCGGGGGAAATGAGCAGTTCTTC
TRBV20-1,NA,TRBJ2-1,few,CSAREEGNNGEQFF,TGCAGTGCTAGAGAAGAAGGAAATAACGGTGAGCAGTTCTTC
TRBV2,NA,TRBJ2-7,few,CASSGVAPLYEQYF,TGTGCCAGCAGTGGAGTAGCGCCACTCTACGAGCAGTACTTC
TRBV7-7,TRBD1,TRBJ2-5,NA,CASSPQRGRETQYF,TGTGCCAGCAGCCCCCAAAGGGGGCGAGAGACCCAGTACTTC
TRBV7-2,TRBD2,TRBJ2-1,NA,CASSSSGTSSYNEQFF,TGTGCCAGCAGCTCCTCCGGGACTAGCTCCTACAATGAGCAGTTCTTC
TRBV7-2,TRBD2,TRBJ2-3,many,CASSISGRGSDTQYF,TGTGCCAGCAGCATTAGCGGGAGAGGGTCAGATACGCAGTATTTT
TRBV28,NA,TRBJ2-1,few,CASKRSYNEQFF,TGTGCCAGCAAGCGGTCCTACAATGAGCAGTTCTTC
TRBV4-2,NA,TRBJ1-1,few,CASSQVGGQMNTEAFF,TGTGCCAGCAGCCAAGTGGGTGGACAGATGAACACTGAAGCTTTCTTT
TRBV7-3,NA,TRBJ2-2,NA,CASSLFKGHPNTGELFF,TGTGCCAGCAGCTTATTCAAAGGACATCCGAACACCGGGGAGCTGTTTTTT
TRBV19,NA,TRBJ1-5,few,CASSLDSYSNQPQHF,TGTGCCAGTAGTCTTGACAGTTATAGCAATCAGCCCCAGCATTTT
TRBV28,NA,TRBJ1-1,many,CASSSWGEGAEAFF,TGTGCCAGCAGTTCGTGGGGGGAAGGCGCTGAAGCTTTCTTT
TRBV7-9,NA,TRBJ2-3,NA,CASSPLADLSTDTQYF,TGTGCCAGCAGCCCCTTAGCGGACCTAAGCACAGATACGCAGTATTTT
TRBV4-1,TRBD2,TRBJ2-7,NA,CASSQDRASGSGYEQYF,TGCGCCAGCAGCCAAGATAGGGCTAGCGGGAGTGGGTACGAGCAGTACTTC
TRBV6-2/TRBV6-3,TRBD2,TRBJ2-3,NA,CASEGGLAGNTDTQYF,TGTGCCAGCGAAGGAGGACTAGCGGGAAACACAGATACGCAGTATTTT
TRBV20-1,NA,TRBJ1-2,NA,CSVNRQIYGYTF,TGCAGTGTTAATCGACAGATTTATGGCTACACCTTC
TRBV20-1,NA,TRBJ2-1,NA,CSARGSSGKYNEQFF,TGCAGTGCTAGAGGATCGAGCGGAAAATATAATGAGCAGTTCTTC
TRBV28,NA,TRBJ2-2,NA,CASSFGSITGELFF,TGTGCCAGCAGTTTCGGGTCGATCACCGGGGAGCTGTTTTTT